The source of this T cell receptor (beta chain) is a study of CD8 T cells in Susac syndrome. Between the trimmed V and J ends, which lost 5 bases and 0 bases, there was a span of 9 bases. CDR1 and CDR2 from the germline V gene are SGHRS and YFSETQ. This CDR3 contains 14 residues. Random hexamers were used to reverse transcribe an amount of roughly 0.45 to 1 ug RNA. Each CDR3 protein gets one entry after TCRdb re-called the immunoSEQ multiplex PCR reads with MiXCR. The data show more than 100,000 distinct CDR3 sequences, roughly 95% seen once. This receptor was taken from a human donor in good health. The rearrangement joins TRBV5-1 to TRBJ1-3; D not certain. The sequenced sample consisted of CD4+ T cells from PBMCs. In nucleotides, the CDR3 is TGCGCCAGCAGTTCTGCCAGCTCTGGAAACACCATATATTTT. This gives the protein CASSSASSGNTIYF. Drawing the rest from reference TRBV5-1 and TRBJ1-3, the complete variable domain is KAGVTQTPRYLIKTRGQQVTLSCSPISGHRSVSWYQQTPGQGLQFLFEYFSETQRNKGNFPGRFSGRQFSNSRSEMNVSTLELGDSALYLCASSSASSGNTIYFGEGSWLTVV.